The sequence of this TCR beta chain was determined in a study of shared clonotypes between healthy human individuals. This CDR3 has 12 residues. Method: immunoSEQ multiplex PCR; TCRdb's copy keeps in-frame clones and lacks some. The sample has 2 million to 2.5 million clones, approximately 95% seen once. The source material was naive CD4+ T cells sorted from blood. Sample subset: CD45RA+ positively selected. This TCR was recovered from a man aged 18 to 35 in good health. This chain links TRBV21-1 with TRBJ2-7. TRBV21-1 counts as a pseudogene. CDR3 residues: CASSPDHYEQYF. The CDR3 nucleotides read TGTGCCAGCAGCCCGGACCACTACGAGCAGTACTTC.